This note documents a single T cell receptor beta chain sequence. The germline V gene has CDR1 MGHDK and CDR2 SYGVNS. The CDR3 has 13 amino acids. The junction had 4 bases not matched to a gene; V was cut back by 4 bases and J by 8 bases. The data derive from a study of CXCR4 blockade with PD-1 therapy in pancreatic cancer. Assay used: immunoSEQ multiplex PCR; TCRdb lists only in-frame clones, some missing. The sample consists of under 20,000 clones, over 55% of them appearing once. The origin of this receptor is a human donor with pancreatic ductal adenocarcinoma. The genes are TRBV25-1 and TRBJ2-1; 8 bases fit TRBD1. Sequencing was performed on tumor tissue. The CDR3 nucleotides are TGTGCCAGCAGTGGACAGGGGCGAGATGAGCAGTTCTTC. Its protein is CASSGQGRDEQFF.